The 31 T cell receptor beta chains listed next were all sequenced from one sample in a study of blood T cell repertoires in COVID-19. Only in-frame clones appear in the TCRdb table, and some are missing; sequencing was by immunoSEQ multiplex PCR. This sample has fewer than 250,000 clones, with around 86% found just once. The sequencing sample was made of peripheral blood. The receptor source for this set is a man aged 45 to 65 with COVID-19, enrolled during active disease.

This chain joins TRBV2 and TRBJ1-1; 8 bases are shared with TRBD1. This CDR3 has 16 residues. From germline, CDR1 is SNHLY and CDR2 FYNNEI. Germline trimming cut 0 bases from V and 5 bases from J; bases unmatched to any gene: 8. This CDR3 reads CASSEALQGAGTEAFF. The CDR3 DNA sequence: TGTGCCAGCAGTGAAGCGCTTCAGGGGGCTGGGACTGAAGCTTTCTTT.

The chain links TRBV19 to TRBJ2-2, with a possible D match to TRBD2 (6 bases). The CDR3 is 18 residues long. V shed 9 bases and J shed 3 bases, with 26 bases lying between them. Germline values: CDR1 LNHDA, CDR2 SQIVND (reference sequence). This CDR3 is CARGGVMAEVLDTGELFF. Written as DNA, the CDR3 is TGTGCCAGAGGAGGGGTAATGGCAGAGGTTCTTGACACCGGGGAGCTGTTTTTT.

The V and J genes are TRBV11-2 and TRBJ2-7; 10 positions match TRBD2. The ends lost 5 bases at V and 2 bases at J; junction bases unmatched: 6. The CDR3 spans 15 residues. Germline values: CDR1 SGHAT, CDR2 FQNNGV. CDR3 DNA: TGTGCCAGCAGCCTCAGCGGGGGGGGAACCTACGAGCAGTACTTC. Its protein is CASSLSGGGTYEQYF.

This clone was counted a single time. The V gene is TRBV23-1, the J gene TRBJ1-1; D is ambiguous. TRBV23-1 is noted as an ORF with a role that remains uncertain. This CDR3 has 11 residues. Between the trimmed V and J ends, which lost 2 bases and 4 bases, there was a span of 2 bases. This CDR3 is CASSQLTEAFF. The CDR3 DNA follows: TGCGCCAGCAGTCAACTCACTGAAGCTTTCTTT.

The chain joins TRBV14 to TRBJ1-5; D call uncertain. The CDR3 length is 12 residues. The germline CDR1 and CDR2 sequences are SGHDN and FVKESK. Trimming removed 1 base from V and 10 bases from J, with 8 bases in between. This CDR3 reads CASSQAVGPQHF. The CDR3 region has the DNA TGTGCCAGCAGCCAAGCCGTGGGCCCCCAGCATTTT.

The chain carries TRBV7-9 and TRBJ2-7, with 10 positions matching TRBD1. There are 14 residues in the CDR3. From germline, CDR1 is SEHNR and CDR2 FQNEAQ (reference sequence). J lost 5 bases, V lost 6 bases, and 7 bases had no gene match. CDR3 sequence (DNA): TGTGCCAGCAGTCGGACAGGGGGTCTCGACGAGCAGTACTTC. This gives the protein CASSRTGGLDEQYF.

The chain couples TRBV6-5 to TRBJ2-1, with D tentatively TRBD1 (6 bases). CDR1 MNHEY and CDR2 SVGAGI come from the germline V gene. The ends were cut back, 5 bases at V and 9 bases at J, with 17 bases in the middle. The length of the CDR3 is 14 residues. The CDR3 sequence is CASSQGTDLGEQFF. DNA of the CDR3: TGTGCCAGCAGTCAGGGGACGGACCTTGGTGAGCAGTTCTTC.

The genes are TRBV11-1 and TRBJ2-1; D perhaps matches TRBD2 (6 bases). CDR3 length equals 12 residues. Trimming cost V 3 bases and J 9 bases, with 9 bases left between them. Germline assignment: CDR1 SGHAT and CDR2 FQDESV (reference sequence). CDR3 bases: TGTGCCAGCAGCTTGAGGGACTTTGAGCAGTTCTTC. This translates into CASSLRDFEQFF.

This chain links TRBV7-6 with TRBJ2-7, with TRBD2 identical over 14 bases. The V gene's germline CDR1 is SGHVS and CDR2 FNYEAQ. Trimming cost V 5 bases and J 3 bases; bases outside gene matches: 0. The CDR3 length is 14 residues. CDR3: CASSGTSGSYEQYF. The CDR3 coding sequence is TGTGCCAGCAGCGGGACTAGCGGGAGCTACGAGCAGTACTTC.

The chain carries TRBV5-1 and TRBJ1-1; 7 bases align to TRBD1. With 4 bases clipped from V and 8 bases from J, the junction kept 11 bases outside the gene matches. Germline V lookup: CDR1 SGHRS, CDR2 YFSETQ. The length of the CDR3 is 14 residues. The CDR3 region is CASSGQVGVMEAFF. The DNA for the CDR3 is TGCGCCAGCAGCGGACAGGTTGGGGTTATGGAAGCTTTCTTT.

V gene TRBV5-1 combines with J gene TRBJ2-1, with a weak D call TRBD2 (6 bases). The V gene's germline CDR1 is SGHRS and CDR2 YFSETQ. The germline V and J ends were trimmed by 0 bases and 12 bases, with 16 bases remaining between them. The CDR3 is 14 amino acids. CDR3 coding DNA: TGCGCCAGCAGCTTGGATAGACTAGGATCCGGGCAGTTCTTC. This codes for CASSLDRLGSGQFF.

This clone was detected a few times. This rearrangement joins TRBV12-5 to TRBJ2-7, with a tentative D call TRBD1 (6 bases). V was clipped by 5 bases and J by 0 bases, with 11 bases between them. In germline, CDR1 is LGHNT, CDR2 FRNRAP. The CDR3 spans 14 residues. CDR3: CASGARDTSYEQYF. CDR3 nucleotides: TGTGCTAGTGGTGCACGGGACACCTCCTACGAGCAGTACTTC.

This CDR3 is CASSSQGTEAFF. The DNA for the CDR3 is TGCGCCAGCAGCTCCCAGGGAACTGAAGCTTTCTTT. The chain couples TRBV5-1 to TRBJ1-1; a weak D match, TRBD1 (5 bases). CDR3 size: 12 residues. V dropped 3 bases and J dropped 5 bases, with 8 bases sitting between them. CDR1 is SGHRS, CDR2 YFSETQ, per germline. Full variable domain (rest looked up from reference TRBV5-1 and TRBJ1-1): KAGVTQTPRYLIKTRGQQVTLSCSPISGHRSVSWYQQTPGQGLQFLFEYFSETQRNKGNFPGRFSGRQFSNSRSEMNVSTLELGDSALYLCASSSQGTEAFFGQGTRLTVV.

The rearrangement links TRBV30 to TRBJ2-5, with D perhaps matching TRBD1 (7 bases). The CDR3 has 13 amino acids. Germline values: CDR1 GTSNPN, CDR2 SVGIG (reference sequence). Trimming left V 6 bases short and J 0 bases short, with 11 bases between. The DNA for the CDR3 is TGTGCCTGTCAGGGGGGCCACCAAGAGACCCAGTACTTC. This gives the protein CACQGGHQETQYF.

This chain joins TRBV11-2 and TRBJ2-5, with TRBD1 matching over 9 bases. This CDR3 has 14 amino acids. Per the germline V gene, CDR1 is SGHAT and CDR2 is FQNNGV. V shed 5 bases and J 5 bases; nucleotides not matched to a gene: 6. CDR3 nucleotides: TGTGCCAGCAGCAAACAGGGGGCCGGGGAGACCCAGTACTTC. Amino acid sequence: CASSKQGAGETQYF.

The chain recombines TRBV3-1 (or the pseudogene TRBV3-2) with TRBJ2-2, with 9 bases identical to TRBD1. Unmatched junction bases numbered 5, after V lost 2 bases and J lost 7 bases. Looked up from germline, CDR1 is LGHDT and CDR2 is YNNKEL (reference sequence). This CDR3 region has 15 residues. CDR3: CASSQRGTGSGELFF. Written as DNA, the CDR3 is TGTGCCAGCAGCCAAAGGGGGACAGGGAGCGGGGAGCTGTTTTTT.

The chain uses TRBV7-9 and TRBJ2-5; D might be TRBD2 (5 bases). CDR1 is SEHNR, CDR2 FQNEAQ, per germline (reference sequence). The CDR3 is made up of 14 amino acids. The germline V and J ends were trimmed by 1 base and 4 bases, with 10 bases remaining between them. CDR3 nucleotides: TGTGCCAGCAGCTTAGGTCTGGAGGCAGAGACCCAGTACTTC. The encoded protein is CASSLGLEAETQYF.

The genes are TRBV5-4 and TRBJ2-7, with 8 nucleotides matching TRBD1. This CDR3 region has 14 residues. CDR1 SGHNT and CDR2 YYREEE come from the germline V gene (reference sequence). With 4 bases clipped from V and 5 bases from J, the junction kept 8 bases outside the gene matches. The CDR3 sequence is CASSQRQGRNEQYF. The DNA for the CDR3 is TGTGCCAGCAGCCAAAGACAGGGGAGAAACGAGCAGTACTTC.

The J gene is TRBJ1-5, the V gene TRBV7-9; no firm D call. CDR1 and CDR2 (germline): SEHNR, FQNEAQ (reference sequence). V lost 5 bases and J lost 0, with 8 bases in between. This CDR3 has 14 residues. CDR3 nucleotide sequence: TGTGCCAGCAGCCACACAGATAGCAATCAGCCCCAGCATTTT. It is translated as CASSHTDSNQPQHF. Full variable domain (remainder filled in from reference TRBV7-9 and TRBJ1-5): DTGVSQNPRHKITKRGQNVTFRCDPISEHNRLYWYRQTLGQGPEFLTYFQNEAQLEKSRLLSDRFSAERPKGSFSTLEIQRTEQGDSAMYLCASSHTDSNQPQHFGDGTRLSIL.

This clone was seen a handful of times. The J gene is TRBJ1-2, the V gene TRBV29-1, with no clear D. Germline lookup yields CDR1 SQVTM and CDR2 ANQGSEA. V gave up 2 bases and J gave up 3 bases, with 7 bases separating them. CDR3 length: 12 residues. The chain's CDR3 is CSVETEDYGYTF. The CDR3 DNA sequence: TGCAGCGTTGAAACCGAGGACTATGGCTACACCTTC.

The rearrangement links TRBV3-1 (or the pseudogene TRBV3-2) to TRBJ2-3; 9 nucleotides match TRBD1. Losses at the gene ends were 6 bases for V and 1 base for J; bases not matched to a gene: 5. The CDR3 runs to 15 residues. CDR1 is LGHDT and CDR2 is YNNKEL in the germline V gene (reference sequence). The CDR3, as DNA: TGTGCCAGCAGGCGAGGGGACAGGGGCACAGATACGCAGTATTTT. It is translated as CASRRGDRGTDTQYF.

The CDR3 protein is CASKYRGTNEKLFF. DNA of the CDR3: TGTGCCAGCAAATACAGGGGGACGAATGAAAAACTGTTTTTT. J is TRBJ1-4 and V is TRBV6-5, with TRBD1 matching 8 bases. The germline CDR1 and CDR2 sequences are MNHEY and SVGAGI. The CDR3 has 14 residues. Trimming removed 7 bases from V and 5 bases from J; junction bases left unmatched: 6.

The gene calls are TRBV19 and TRBJ2-7; TRBD1 matches at 9 bases. This CDR3 contains 15 residues. Germline values: CDR1 LNHDA, CDR2 SQIVND (reference sequence). V dropped 10 bases and J dropped 1; count of bases not matched to a gene: 11. In nucleotides, the CDR3 is TGTGCCACCAGATACGCGACAGGGGGATCCTACGAGCAGTACTTC. Amino acids: CATRYATGGSYEQYF.

J is TRBJ1-6 and V is TRBV30; D is ambiguous. V shed 0 bases and J shed 7 bases, with 10 bases lying between them. CDR3 length: 14 residues. Germline V gene lookup returns CDR1 GTSNPN and CDR2 SVGIG (reference sequence). The CDR3 bases are TGTGCCTGGAGTGTGCCAGGCGTAAATTCACCCCTCCACTTT. This gives the protein CAWSVPGVNSPLHF.

V and J are TRBV5-4 and TRBJ2-2; possible D gene TRBD1, 5 bases. Trimming removed 4 bases from V and 5 bases from J, with 9 bases in between. The CDR3 has 13 residues. Germline V gene sequence: CDR1 SGHNT, CDR2 YYREEE (reference sequence). Here the CDR3 reads CASSPGYTGELFF. CDR3 in DNA: TGTGCCAGCAGCCCAGGGTATACCGGGGAGCTGTTTTTT.

As DNA, the CDR3 is TGTGCCAGCAGTTTTGGCAGTTCCTACGAGCAGTACTTC. Protein: CASSFGSSYEQYF. The rearrangement uses TRBV6-5 and TRBJ2-7; D is ambiguous. CDR1 and CDR2 from the germline V gene are MNHEY and SVGAGI. V lost 4 bases, J lost 1 base, and 8 bases lay in between. This CDR3 region has 13 residues.

The chain employs TRBV5-6 and TRBJ2-6; no clear D. Looked up from germline, CDR1 is SGHDT and CDR2 is YYEEEE. This CDR3 has 14 residues. The V gene lost 3 bases and the J gene lost 0 bases, with 4 bases spanning the gap. CDR3 nucleotides: TGTGCCAGCAGCTGGAGCTCTGGGGCCAACGTCCTGACTTTC. It yields the protein CASSWSSGANVLTF. The full variable domain, in which reference TRBV5-6 and TRBJ2-6 provide the parts outside the CDR3, is DAGVTQSPTHLIKTRGQQVTLRCSPKSGHDTVSWYQQALGQGPQFIFQYYEEEERQRGNFPDRFSGHQFPNYSSELNVNALLLGDSALYLCASSWSSGANVLTFGAGSRLTVL.

The chain employs TRBV18 and TRBJ1-2, with TRBD1 matching 8 bases. V trimming: 3 bases; J trimming: 4 bases; junction bases outside the gene matches: 10. CDR3 length: 16 amino acids. The germline CDR1 and CDR2 sequences are KGHSH and LQKENI. CDR3 in amino acids: CASSPQTGAEGYGYTF. The CDR3 DNA reads as TGTGCCAGCTCACCGCAGACAGGGGCCGAGGGCTATGGCTACACCTTC.

A single count supports this clone. The chain is built from TRBV6-5 and TRBJ2-2; perhaps TRBD1 as D (6 bases). V was trimmed by 10 bases and J by 1 base, leaving 13 bases between them. CDR3 length: 14 residues. From germline, CDR1 is MNHEY and CDR2 SVGAGI. The CDR3 region is CATRVQGNTGELFF. CDR3 nucleotide sequence: TGTGCCACCAGGGTACAGGGGAACACCGGGGAGCTGTTTTTT.

The gene calls are TRBV10-3 and TRBJ2-2; possible D gene TRBD1, 5 bases. Per the germline V gene, CDR1 is ENHRY and CDR2 is SYGVKD. Between the trimmed V and J ends, which lost 3 bases and 5 bases, there was a span of 10 bases. This CDR3 spans 14 amino acids. In nucleotides, the CDR3 is TGTGCCATCAGTGAAGGTAGACAGACCGGGGAGCTGTTTTTT. Its translation is CAISEGRQTGELFF.

Points on this clone: The junction departs from germline at one end; a sequencing error may be responsible. The chain combines TRBV2 with TRBJ1-1; D perhaps matches TRBD1 (6 bases). The CDR3 is 13 residues long. Germline V lookup: CDR1 SNHLY, CDR2 FYNNEI. The CDR3 DNA reads as TGTGCCAGCAGTCTTCTCCGGGACACCGAAGCTTTCTTT. It specifies CASSLLRDTEAFF.